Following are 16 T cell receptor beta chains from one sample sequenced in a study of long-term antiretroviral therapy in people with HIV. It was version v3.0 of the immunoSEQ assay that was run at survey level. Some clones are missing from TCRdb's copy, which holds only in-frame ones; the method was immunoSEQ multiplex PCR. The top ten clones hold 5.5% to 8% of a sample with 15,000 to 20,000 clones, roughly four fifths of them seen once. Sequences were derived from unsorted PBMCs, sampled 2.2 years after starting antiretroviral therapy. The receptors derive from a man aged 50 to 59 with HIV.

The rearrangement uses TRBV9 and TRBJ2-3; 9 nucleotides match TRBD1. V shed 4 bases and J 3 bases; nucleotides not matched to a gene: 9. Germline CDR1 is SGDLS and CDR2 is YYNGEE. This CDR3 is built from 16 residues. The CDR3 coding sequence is TGTGCCAGCAGCCCAGGGACAGGGTCTAAAACAGATACGCAGTATTTT. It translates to CASSPGTGSKTDTQYF.

The DNA of the CDR3 is TGTGCCACCAGCAGAGGCACAGGCGAGCAGTACTTC. It codes for CATSRGTGEQYF. The chain carries TRBV15 and TRBJ2-7; possible D gene TRBD1, 5 bases. V dropped 1 base and J dropped 6 bases, with 7 bases sitting between them. Germline V gene data show CDR1 as LNHNV and CDR2 as YYDKDF (reference sequence). The CDR3 spans 12 residues.

CDR3 loop: CASRQNRRDIQYF. In nucleotides, the CDR3 is TGTGCCAGCAGGCAGAACAGGAGGGACATTCAGTACTTC. The chain combines TRBV5-6 with TRBJ2-4; maybe TRBD2 (6 bases). Trimming took 5 bases from V and 8 from J, leaving 14 bases between them. The CDR3 runs 13 residues. CDR1 is SGHDT and CDR2 is YYEEEE in the germline V gene.

In nucleotides, the CDR3 is TGTGCCAGCAGCGTAGAGGATTTCCCTTACAATGAGCAGTTCTTC. Translation: CASSVEDFPYNEQFF. The chain combines TRBV9 with TRBJ2-1; D ambiguous. Germline V gene data show CDR1 as SGDLS and CDR2 as YYNGEE. The CDR3 is 15 residues long. V shed 0 bases and J shed 4 bases, with 11 bases lying between them.

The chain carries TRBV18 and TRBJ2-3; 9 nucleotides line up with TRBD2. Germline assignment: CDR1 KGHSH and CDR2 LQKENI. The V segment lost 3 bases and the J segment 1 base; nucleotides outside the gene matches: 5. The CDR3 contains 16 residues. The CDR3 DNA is TGTGCCAGCTCACCTCTGCGGGAGGGACGCACAGATACGCAGTATTTT. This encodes CASSPLREGRTDTQYF.

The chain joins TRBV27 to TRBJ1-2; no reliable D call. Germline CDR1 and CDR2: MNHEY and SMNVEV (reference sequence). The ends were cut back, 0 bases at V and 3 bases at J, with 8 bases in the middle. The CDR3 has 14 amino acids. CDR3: CASSLSTTHYGYTF. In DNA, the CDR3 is TGTGCCAGCAGTTTATCGACGACACACTATGGCTACACCTTC.

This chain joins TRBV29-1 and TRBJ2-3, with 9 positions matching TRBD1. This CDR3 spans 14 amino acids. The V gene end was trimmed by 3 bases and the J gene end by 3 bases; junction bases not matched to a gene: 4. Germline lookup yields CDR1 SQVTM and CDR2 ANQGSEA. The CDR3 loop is CSVDGTGRTDTQYF. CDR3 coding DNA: TGCAGCGTTGACGGGACAGGGCGGACAGATACGCAGTATTTT.

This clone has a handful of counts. This CDR3 is CASSRTGGGNQPQHF. The CDR3 region has the DNA TGTGCCAGCAGTCGGACAGGGGGCGGAAATCAGCCCCAGCATTTT. This chain links TRBV6-5 with TRBJ1-5; 11 bases line up with TRBD1. Germline V gene data show CDR1 as MNHEY and CDR2 as SVGAGI. The CDR3 loop spans 15 amino acids. V lost 5 bases to trimming and J lost 4 bases; unmatched junction nucleotides: 4.

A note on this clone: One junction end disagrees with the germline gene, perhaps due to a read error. The CDR3 here is CSVEDRGQNYEQYF. In nucleotides, the CDR3 is TGCAGCGTAGAAGACAGGGGGCAGAACTACGAGCAGTACTTC. V usage is TRBV29-1 and J usage is TRBJ2-7, with 10 bases matching TRBD1. The CDR3 length is 14 residues. Germline CDR1 and CDR2: SQVTM and ANQGSEA.

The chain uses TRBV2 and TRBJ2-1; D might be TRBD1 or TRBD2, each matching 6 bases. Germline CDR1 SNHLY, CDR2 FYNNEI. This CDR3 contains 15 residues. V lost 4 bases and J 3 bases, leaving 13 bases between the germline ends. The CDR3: CASSGGRGDYNEQFF. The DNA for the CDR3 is TGTGCCAGCAGTGGGGGGCGGGGAGACTACAATGAGCAGTTCTTC. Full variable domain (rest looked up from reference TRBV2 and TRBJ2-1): EPEVTQTPSHQVTQMGQEVILRCVPISNHLYFYWYRQILGQKVEFLVSFYNNEISEKSEIFDDQFSVERPDGSNFTLKIRSTKLEDSAMYFCASSGGRGDYNEQFFGPGTRLTVL.

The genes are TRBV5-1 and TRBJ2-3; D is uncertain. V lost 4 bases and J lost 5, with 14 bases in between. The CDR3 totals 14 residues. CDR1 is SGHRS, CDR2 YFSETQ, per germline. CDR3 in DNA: TGCGCCAGCAGCGCCGACCAGAGGCGAGATACGCAGTATTTT. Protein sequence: CASSADQRRDTQYF.

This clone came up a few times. The CDR3: CASSHDRGTNQPQHF. CDR3 DNA: TGCGCCAGCAGCCATGACAGGGGCACCAATCAGCCCCAGCATTTT. The chain joins TRBV4-3 to TRBJ1-5, with 8 bases lining up with TRBD1. Trimming took 3 bases from V and 3 from J; bases not matched to a gene: 4. The CDR3 is 15 residues long. The germline V gene encodes CDR1 LGHNA and CDR2 YSLEER.

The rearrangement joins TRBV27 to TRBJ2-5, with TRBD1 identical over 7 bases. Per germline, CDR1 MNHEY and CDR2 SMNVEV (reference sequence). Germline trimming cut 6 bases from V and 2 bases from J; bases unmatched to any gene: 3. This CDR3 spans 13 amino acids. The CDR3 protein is CASSRDRQETQYF. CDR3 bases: TGTGCCAGCAGCCGGGACAGACAAGAGACCCAGTACTTC.

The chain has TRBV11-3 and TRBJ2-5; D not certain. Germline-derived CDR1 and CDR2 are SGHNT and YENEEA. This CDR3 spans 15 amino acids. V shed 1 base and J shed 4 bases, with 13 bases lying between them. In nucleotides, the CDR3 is TGTGCCAGCAGCTTAGGTGCCTCCTGGGGAGAGACCCAGTACTTC. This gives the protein CASSLGASWGETQYF.

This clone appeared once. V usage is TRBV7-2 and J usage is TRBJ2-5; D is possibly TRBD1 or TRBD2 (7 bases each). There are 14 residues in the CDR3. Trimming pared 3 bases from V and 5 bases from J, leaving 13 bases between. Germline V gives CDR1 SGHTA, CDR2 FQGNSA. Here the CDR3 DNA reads TGTGCCAGCAGCTTTAACCAGGGGGGGGAGACCCAGTACTTC. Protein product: CASSFNQGGETQYF.

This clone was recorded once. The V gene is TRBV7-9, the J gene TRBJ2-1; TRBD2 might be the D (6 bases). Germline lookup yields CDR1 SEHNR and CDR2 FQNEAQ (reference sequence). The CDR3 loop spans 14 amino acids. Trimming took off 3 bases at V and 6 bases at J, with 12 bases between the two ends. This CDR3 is CASSLGLAINEQFF. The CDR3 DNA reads TGTGCCAGCAGCTTGGGGCTAGCGATCAATGAGCAGTTCTTC.